Listed below are T cell receptor beta chains from one sample, sequenced in a study of cytomegalovirus exposure and HLA in healthy donors. TCRdb's copy holds only in-frame clones and misses some; the assay was immunoSEQ multiplex PCR. The sample holds around 130,000 clones; about 80% are singletons and the top ten take over 2.5%. Sequencing used PBMCs. These receptors all come from a male donor in good health and CMV-seronegative. CDR3s include the opening cysteine and the closing phenylalanine or tryptophan. The D gene is left open where the match is weak.

D	V	CDR3
NA	TRBV12-5	CASGLGAGNEQFF
TRBD1	TRBV19	CASSTTPDRGIGYGYTF
NA	TRBV27	CASSLSQLSNYGYTF
TRBD2	TRBV10-3	CAISPSGSDYEQYF
TRBD1	TRBV7-9	CASSLPKDRAWETQYF
NA	TRBV21-1	CASSKVASGSFGTDTQYF
NA	TRBV7-9	CSSSFLDYEQYF
TRBD2	TRBV10-2	CASSDGGRNANTGELFF
TRBD1	TRBV2	CASVPDRGYEQYF
TRBD2	TRBV10-3	CAISGPAGDTDTQYF